This is a list of T cell receptor beta chains from one sample in a study of siplizumab effects on memory and regulatory T cells. TCRdb's table, derived via immunoSEQ multiplex PCR, lists solely in-frame clones and lacks some. The data contain more than 85,000 clones, approximately 90% of them singletons. The sample was Tregs sorted from blood. All receptors derive from a human donor in good health. Both conserved end residues are part of each CDR3. D genes are given only for firm matches. Size is stated for part of the rows, as once, few or many counts, or as a class when the clone is expanded.

j_gene: TRBJ2-3; v_gene: TRBV6-6; abundance: NA; d_gene: NA; CDR3aa: CASSEDTQYF; CDR3nt: TGTGCCAGCAGTGAAGATACGCAGTATTTT
j_gene: TRBJ2-3; v_gene: TRBV11-2; abundance: NA; d_gene: NA; CDR3aa: CASSSFLGPDTQYF; CDR3nt: TGTGCCAGCAGCTCCTTCCTTGGTCCAGATACGCAGTATTTT
j_gene: TRBJ1-3; v_gene: TRBV10-3; abundance: NA; d_gene: NA; CDR3aa: CAIGAGIDTIYF; CDR3nt: TGTGCCATCGGGGCAGGGATCGACACCATATATTTT
j_gene: TRBJ2-1; v_gene: TRBV5-1; abundance: NA; d_gene: TRBD2; CDR3aa: CASSPGEASGGVDGEQFF; CDR3nt: TGCGCCAGCAGCCCGGGAGAGGCTAGCGGGGGGGTAGATGGTGAGCAGTTCTTC
j_gene: TRBJ2-2; v_gene: TRBV6-5; abundance: NA; d_gene: NA; CDR3aa: CASNGLLTGELFF; CDR3nt: TGTGCCAGCAATGGCCTTTTGACCGGGGAGCTGTTTTTT
j_gene: TRBJ2-6; v_gene: TRBV2; abundance: few; d_gene: NA; CDR3aa: CASSRPRGAQGANVLTF; CDR3nt: TGTGCCAGCAGCCGCCCACGGGGGGCGCAGGGGGCCAACGTCCTGACTTTC
j_gene: TRBJ2-7; v_gene: TRBV7-2; abundance: NA; d_gene: NA; CDR3aa: CASSLVSAAYEQYF; CDR3nt: TGTGCCAGCAGCTTAGTATCGGCAGCCTACGAGCAGTACTTC
j_gene: TRBJ2-5; v_gene: TRBV6-1; abundance: NA; d_gene: NA; CDR3aa: CASSALKETQYF; CDR3nt: TGTGCCAGCAGCGCTTTAAAAGAGACCCAGTACTTC
j_gene: TRBJ1-1; v_gene: TRBV10-1; abundance: NA; d_gene: NA; CDR3aa: CASKINILDTEAFF; CDR3nt: TGCGCCAGCAAAATCAACATTTTAGACACTGAAGCTTTCTTT
j_gene: TRBJ2-4; v_gene: TRBV9; abundance: once; d_gene: TRBD2; CDR3aa: CASSPRTSGHKNIQYF; CDR3nt: TGTGCCAGCAGCCCTAGGACTAGCGGGCACAAAAACATTCAGTACTTC
j_gene: TRBJ2-3; v_gene: TRBV2; abundance: NA; d_gene: TRBD1; CDR3aa: CASTRERQGVNTDTQYF; CDR3nt: TGTGCCAGCACGAGAGAGAGGCAGGGGGTAAACACAGATACGCAGTATTTT
j_gene: TRBJ2-3; v_gene: TRBV7-2; abundance: NA; d_gene: NA; CDR3aa: CASSLAVGITDTQYF; CDR3nt: TGTGCCAGCAGCTTAGCTGTGGGCATCACAGATACGCAGTATTTT
j_gene: TRBJ2-7; v_gene: TRBV6-6; abundance: NA; d_gene: TRBD2; CDR3aa: CASSYLLAGGEQYF; CDR3nt: TGTGCCAGCAGTTACCTCCTAGCGGGAGGCGAGCAGTACTTC
j_gene: TRBJ1-2; v_gene: TRBV15; abundance: NA; d_gene: NA; CDR3aa: CATSRYGGLEGDGYTF; CDR3nt: TGTGCCACCAGCAGATATGGGGGACTGGAGGGGGATGGCTACACCTTC
j_gene: TRBJ1-6; v_gene: TRBV6-1; abundance: NA; d_gene: TRBD1; CDR3aa: CASRLDRVGNSPLHF; CDR3nt: TGTGCCAGCAGACTAGACAGGGTCGGTAATTCACCCCTCCACTTT
j_gene: TRBJ1-4; v_gene: TRBV6-1; abundance: NA; d_gene: TRBD1; CDR3aa: CASSTGGRGEKLFF; CDR3nt: TGTGCCAGCAGCACAGGGGGCCGAGGCGAAAAACTGTTTTTT
j_gene: TRBJ2-3; v_gene: TRBV6-1; abundance: NA; d_gene: NA; CDR3aa: CASSDMGGRTDTQYF; CDR3nt: TGTGCCAGCAGTGATATGGGGGGTCGCACAGATACGCAGTATTTT
j_gene: TRBJ2-7; v_gene: TRBV29-1; abundance: NA; d_gene: TRBD1; CDR3aa: CSGRSTGDEQYF; CDR3nt: TGCAGCGGGAGATCGACAGGGGACGAGCAGTACTTC
j_gene: TRBJ2-1; v_gene: TRBV27; abundance: NA; d_gene: TRBD2; CDR3aa: CASSPYGTSVEQFF; CDR3nt: TGTGCCAGCAGTCCCTACGGGACTAGCGTTGAGCAGTTCTTC
j_gene: TRBJ2-5; v_gene: TRBV28; abundance: NA; d_gene: NA; CDR3aa: CASSSFAGPPETQYF; CDR3nt: TGTGCCAGCAGTTCTTTCGCGGGGCCCCCCGAGACCCAGTACTTC
j_gene: TRBJ1-1; v_gene: TRBV7-3; abundance: NA; d_gene: TRBD1; CDR3aa: CASSRTGEGKAFF; CDR3nt: TGTGCCAGCAGCCGAACAGGGGAGGGGAAAGCTTTCTTT
j_gene: TRBJ2-2; v_gene: TRBV28; abundance: NA; d_gene: NA; CDR3aa: CASSFTSGLLNTGELFF; CDR3nt: TGTGCCAGCAGTTTTACATCGGGACTCCTTAACACCGGGGAGCTGTTTTTT
j_gene: TRBJ1-2; v_gene: TRBV19; abundance: NA; d_gene: NA; CDR3aa: CASSMAPSAYGYTF; CDR3nt: TGTGCCAGTAGTATGGCCCCGTCAGCCTATGGCTACACCTTC
j_gene: TRBJ2-6; v_gene: TRBV7-8; abundance: NA; d_gene: TRBD1; CDR3aa: CASRKGQGRNLTGANVLTF; CDR3nt: TGTGCCAGCAGGAAGGGACAGGGCCGAAACCTGACTGGGGCCAACGTCCTGACTTTC
j_gene: TRBJ1-2; v_gene: TRBV7-8; abundance: NA; d_gene: NA; CDR3aa: CASTSTTSGYTF; CDR3nt: TGTGCCAGCACCTCAACGACAAGCGGCTACACCTTC
j_gene: TRBJ2-3; v_gene: TRBV9; abundance: NA; d_gene: NA; CDR3aa: CASSPGTYRTDTQYF; CDR3nt: TGTGCCAGCAGCCCCGGGACATACCGCACAGATACGCAGTATTTT
j_gene: TRBJ2-1; v_gene: TRBV7-6; abundance: NA; d_gene: NA; CDR3aa: CASSYGSSSYNEQFF; CDR3nt: TGTGCCAGCAGCTACGGCTCGAGCTCCTACAATGAGCAGTTCTTC
j_gene: TRBJ1-2; v_gene: TRBV4-1; abundance: NA; d_gene: NA; CDR3aa: CASSQEHRLNYGYTF; CDR3nt: TGCGCCAGCAGCCAAGAACACAGGCTTAACTATGGCTACACCTTC
j_gene: TRBJ1-3; v_gene: TRBV6-5; abundance: NA; d_gene: NA; CDR3aa: CASSYAPRAIYF; CDR3nt: TGTGCCAGCAGTTACGCACCCAGAGCCATATATTTT
j_gene: TRBJ1-1; v_gene: TRBV19; abundance: NA; d_gene: NA; CDR3aa: CASSRVGDKMNTEAFF; CDR3nt: TGTGCCAGTAGTCGCGTTGGGGACAAGATGAACACTGAAGCTTTCTTT
j_gene: TRBJ2-1; v_gene: TRBV19; abundance: NA; d_gene: TRBD2; CDR3aa: CASSPKSGLAGGYNEQFF; CDR3nt: TGTGCCAGTAGTCCAAAATCCGGACTAGCGGGGGGATACAATGAGCAGTTCTTC
j_gene: TRBJ1-1; v_gene: TRBV6-1; abundance: few; d_gene: NA; CDR3aa: CASSEYGSLNTEAFF; CDR3nt: TGTGCCAGCAGTGAATACGGCAGCCTGAACACTGAAGCTTTCTTT
j_gene: TRBJ2-7; v_gene: TRBV5-8; abundance: NA; d_gene: TRBD2; CDR3aa: CASSVSGRAFREQYF; CDR3nt: TGTGCCAGCAGCGTTAGCGGGAGGGCCTTTCGGGAGCAGTACTTC
j_gene: TRBJ1-3; v_gene: TRBV18; abundance: once; d_gene: NA; CDR3aa: CASSPGAGNTIYF; CDR3nt: TGTGCCAGCTCACCAGGGGCAGGAAACACCATATATTTT
j_gene: TRBJ1-2; v_gene: TRBV6-5; abundance: NA; d_gene: TRBD1; CDR3aa: CASSRRDSNYGYTF; CDR3nt: TGTGCCAGCAGCCGGCGGGACAGCAACTATGGCTACACCTTC
j_gene: TRBJ2-7; v_gene: TRBV27; abundance: once; d_gene: NA; CDR3aa: CASRSDRLGRTYEQYF; CDR3nt: TGTGCCAGCAGATCTGACCGTTTAGGACGGACCTACGAGCAGTACTTC
j_gene: TRBJ1-2; v_gene: TRBV4-1; abundance: NA; d_gene: NA; CDR3aa: CASRQTWGVGYGYTF; CDR3nt: TGCGCCAGCAGACAGACTTGGGGGGTGGGCTATGGCTACACCTTC
j_gene: TRBJ1-2; v_gene: TRBV9; abundance: few; d_gene: TRBD1; CDR3aa: CASSVEGHYRGGYTF; CDR3nt: TGTGCCAGCAGCGTAGAAGGCCATTACAGGGGTGGCTACACCTTC
j_gene: TRBJ2-7; v_gene: TRBV18; abundance: NA; d_gene: NA; CDR3aa: CASSQGQPEQYF; CDR3nt: TGTGCCAGCTCACAAGGACAGCCCGAGCAGTACTTC
j_gene: TRBJ2-7; v_gene: TRBV7-8; abundance: NA; d_gene: NA; CDR3aa: CASSLVSVEQYF; CDR3nt: TGTGCCAGCAGCTTAGTTTCAGTCGAGCAGTACTTC
j_gene: TRBJ2-5; v_gene: TRBV10-2; abundance: few; d_gene: TRBD2; CDR3aa: CASRPTSGLQETQYF; CDR3nt: TGCGCCAGCAGACCGACTAGCGGACTCCAAGAGACCCAGTACTTC
j_gene: TRBJ2-7; v_gene: TRBV28; abundance: NA; d_gene: NA; CDR3aa: CASSFSPSSHEQYF; CDR3nt: TGTGCCAGCAGTTTTTCGCCATCGAGCCACGAGCAGTACTTC
j_gene: TRBJ2-5; v_gene: TRBV7-3; abundance: NA; d_gene: NA; CDR3aa: CASSQGAGETQYF; CDR3nt: TGTGCCAGCAGCCAGGGCGCCGGAGAGACCCAGTACTTC
j_gene: TRBJ1-5; v_gene: TRBV21-1; abundance: once; d_gene: NA; CDR3aa: CASRTRDSNQPQHF; CDR3nt: TGTGCCAGCAGGACAAGGGACAGTAATCAGCCCCAGCATTTT
j_gene: TRBJ1-1; v_gene: TRBV27; abundance: NA; d_gene: NA; CDR3aa: CASSPYSGGGMNTEAFF; CDR3nt: TGTGCCAGCAGTCCATATTCTGGGGGCGGCATGAACACTGAAGCTTTCTTT
j_gene: TRBJ1-4; v_gene: TRBV5-1; abundance: NA; d_gene: TRBD1; CDR3aa: CASSLGDRNTNEKLFF; CDR3nt: TGCGCCAGCAGCTTGGGGGACAGAAACACTAATGAAAAACTGTTTTTT
j_gene: TRBJ2-6; v_gene: TRBV25-1; abundance: NA; d_gene: NA; CDR3aa: CASRESRLSRSGANVLTF; CDR3nt: TGTGCCAGCAGGGAATCACGCCTCAGCCGCTCTGGGGCCAACGTCCTGACTTTC
j_gene: TRBJ2-1; v_gene: TRBV7-6; abundance: NA; d_gene: NA; CDR3aa: CASSLGYNEQFF; CDR3nt: TGTGCCAGCAGCTTAGGATACAATGAGCAGTTCTTC
j_gene: TRBJ2-7; v_gene: TRBV27; abundance: NA; d_gene: TRBD2; CDR3aa: CASSFGGEQYF; CDR3nt: TGTGCCAGCAGTTTCGGGGGGGAGCAGTACTTC
j_gene: TRBJ2-2; v_gene: TRBV7-9; abundance: NA; d_gene: TRBD1; CDR3aa: CASSFGTGRYPTGELFF; CDR3nt: TGTGCCAGCAGCTTTGGGACAGGGAGGTATCCCACCGGGGAGCTGTTTTTT
j_gene: TRBJ1-4; v_gene: TRBV9; abundance: NA; d_gene: NA; CDR3aa: CASSVPPVKGNNEKLFF; CDR3nt: TGTGCCAGCAGCGTCCCGCCGGTGAAGGGAAACAATGAAAAACTGTTTTTT
j_gene: TRBJ2-1; v_gene: TRBV10-3; abundance: NA; d_gene: TRBD2; CDR3aa: CATGLAGHNEQFF; CDR3nt: TGTGCCACCGGACTAGCGGGGCACAATGAGCAGTTCTTC
j_gene: TRBJ1-1; v_gene: TRBV9; abundance: NA; d_gene: NA; CDR3aa: CASSPRGRSGGTEAFF; CDR3nt: TGTGCCAGCAGCCCTCGGGGGCGGAGTGGGGGAACTGAAGCTTTCTTT
j_gene: TRBJ2-3; v_gene: TRBV7-2; abundance: NA; d_gene: TRBD2; CDR3aa: CASTLSGIPTDTQYF; CDR3nt: TGTGCCAGCACCCTAAGCGGGATTCCCACAGATACGCAGTATTTT